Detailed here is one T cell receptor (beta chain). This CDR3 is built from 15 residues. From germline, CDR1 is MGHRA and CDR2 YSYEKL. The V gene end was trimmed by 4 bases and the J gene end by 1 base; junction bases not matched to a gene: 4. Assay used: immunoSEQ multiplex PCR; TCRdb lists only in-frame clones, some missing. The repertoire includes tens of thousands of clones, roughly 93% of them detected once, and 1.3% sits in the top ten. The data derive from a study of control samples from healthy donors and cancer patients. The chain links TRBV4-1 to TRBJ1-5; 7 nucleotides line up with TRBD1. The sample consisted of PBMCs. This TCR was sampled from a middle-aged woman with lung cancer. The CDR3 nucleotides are TGCGCCAGCAGCCTCGACAGGGTGAGCAATCAGCCCCAGCATTTT. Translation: CASSLDRVSNQPQHF.